Listed here are 25 T cell receptor beta chains from one sample, sequenced in a study of PD-L1 blockade in urothelial cancer. Time point denoted: pretreatment peripheral blood. TCRdb's copy holds only in-frame clones and misses some; the assay was immunoSEQ multiplex PCR. The sample includes tens of thousands of clones, 90% of them seen just once. Sequencing used PBMCs, obtained around atezolizumab (anti-PD-L1) treatment. These receptors came from a man in his fifties or sixties with urothelial cancer.

The V gene is TRBV9, the J gene TRBJ2-1; 10 bases align to TRBD2. Germline values: CDR1 SGDLS, CDR2 YYNGEE. The CDR3 is 18 amino acids. The V and J ends lost 0 bases and 8 bases, in that order; junction bases with no gene match: 14. This CDR3 reads CASSVGNYFGLAGDEQFF. The CDR3 DNA reads as TGTGCCAGCAGCGTAGGCAATTATTTCGGGCTAGCGGGAGATGAGCAGTTCTTC.

This chain links TRBV11-2 with TRBJ2-7; possible D gene TRBD1, 5 bases. Trimming shortened V by 0 bases and J by 1 base, and 13 bases separated the two germline ends. Germline values: CDR1 SGHAT, CDR2 FQNNGV. The CDR3 runs to 16 residues. The CDR3 region is CASSLDQAGNSYEQYF. The CDR3 DNA reads TGTGCCAGCAGCTTAGATCAGGCAGGGAATTCCTACGAGCAGTACTTC.

The J gene is TRBJ1-4, the V gene TRBV28; the match to TRBD1 covers 9 bases. With V trimmed by 6 bases and J by 6 bases, 5 bases remained unmatched. Germline loops: CDR1 MDHEN, CDR2 SYDVKM. The CDR3 contains 14 residues. The CDR3 loop reads CASRRRDRDEKLFF. DNA of the CDR3: TGTGCCAGCAGACGCCGGGACAGGGATGAAAAACTGTTTTTT. Full variable domain (rest looked up from reference TRBV28 and TRBJ1-4): DVKVTQSSRYLVKRTGEKVFLECVQDMDHENMFWYRQDPGLGLRLIYFSYDVKMKEKGDIPEGYSVSREKKERFSLILESASTNQTSMYLCASRRRDRDEKLFFGSGTQLSVL.

This chain links TRBV7-3 with TRBJ2-7; D is unresolved. The CDR3 sequence is 14 residues long. Germline CDR1 reads SGHTA; CDR2 reads FQGTGA. With 2 bases removed from V and 0 bases from J, the gap between germline ends came to 8 bases. The CDR3 sequence is CASSLLGSSYEQYF. In DNA, the CDR3 is TGTGCCAGCAGCTTACTAGGAAGCTCCTACGAGCAGTACTTC.

V gene TRBV29-1 combines with J gene TRBJ2-7; 13 nucleotides agree with TRBD2. The CDR3 runs to 16 residues. Germline V gives CDR1 SQVTM, CDR2 ANQGSEA. Losses at the gene ends were 6 bases for V and 2 bases for J; bases not matched to a gene: 10. CDR3 sequence (DNA): TGCAGCGTGATGGGACTAGCGGGGAGAAGCACCTACGAGCAGTACTTC. Encoded protein: CSVMGLAGRSTYEQYF.

The chain combines TRBV5-6 with TRBJ2-5; no clear D gene. V was trimmed by 4 bases and J by 4 bases, leaving 14 bases between them. The germline CDR1 and CDR2 sequences are SGHDT and YYEEEE. This CDR3 has 14 residues. CDR3 sequence: CASSGPGGSETQYF. For the CDR3, the DNA is TGTGCCAGCAGCGGCCCAGGTGGGTCAGAGACCCAGTACTTC. The full variable domain, rest sourced from reference TRBV5-6 and TRBJ2-5, is DAGVTQSPTHLIKTRGQQVTLRCSPKSGHDTVSWYQQALGQGPQFIFQYYEEEERQRGNFPDRFSGHQFPNYSSELNVNALLLGDSALYLCASSGPGGSETQYFGPGTRLLVL.

V usage is TRBV11-1 and J usage is TRBJ2-4; 7 positions agree with TRBD2. The length of the CDR3 is 14 residues. CDR1 and CDR2 from the germline V gene are SGHAT and FQDESV (reference sequence). Trimming removed 5 bases from V and 4 bases from J; junction bases left unmatched: 5. The CDR3 nucleotides are TGTGCCAGCAGCATTAGCGGGCCTAAAAACATTCAGTACTTC. Translation: CASSISGPKNIQYF.

The genes are TRBV11-2 and TRBJ2-2, with 11 bases lining up with TRBD1. The CDR3 covers 15 residues. The germline V gene encodes CDR1 SGHAT and CDR2 FQNNGV. Germline trimming cut 5 bases from V and 5 bases from J; bases unmatched to any gene: 4. CDR3 sequence: CASSQGTGGTGELFF. The CDR3 DNA reads as TGTGCCAGCAGCCAAGGGACAGGGGGTACCGGGGAGCTGTTTTTT.

This clone was counted once. The rearrangement joins TRBV9 to TRBJ1-2; D is perhaps TRBD1 (6 bases). Germline-derived CDR1 and CDR2 are SGDLS and YYNGEE. The CDR3 is made up of 17 amino acids. The V and J ends lost 4 bases and 1 base respectively, with 20 bases between them. CDR3 in DNA: TGTGCCAGCAGCCTTAAATCCGGACAGACTCTTAACTATGGCTACACCTTC. This encodes CASSLKSGQTLNYGYTF.

This clone occurred once. The V and J genes are TRBV6-1 and TRBJ1-1; unclear D gene. With 8 bases removed from V and 2 bases from J, the gap between germline ends came to 9 bases. The V gene's germline CDR1 is MNHNS and CDR2 SASEGT. There are 12 residues in the CDR3. CDR3 in amino acids: CASQWSNTEAFF. CDR3 DNA sequence: TGTGCCAGCCAGTGGAGCAACACTGAAGCTTTCTTT.

The J gene is TRBJ2-1, the V gene TRBV30, with D unclear. The CDR3 runs 12 residues. The V end lost 2 bases, the J end lost 9 bases, and 11 bases lay between the germline ends. The germline CDR1 and CDR2 sequences are GTSNPN and SVGIG (reference sequence). This CDR3 is CAWSSRVAEQFF. The CDR3 DNA is TGTGCCTGGAGTTCCCGGGTCGCTGAGCAGTTCTTC.

There are a few counts of this clone. V and J are TRBV30 and TRBJ2-7, with 10 positions matching TRBD2. V was pared by 0 bases and J by 3 bases, with 2 bases of the junction left unmatched. Germline V gene lookup returns CDR1 GTSNPN and CDR2 SVGIG (reference sequence). The CDR3 has 14 amino acids. The CDR3 sequence: CAWSVASGGYEQYF. The DNA of the CDR3 is TGTGCCTGGAGTGTAGCTAGCGGGGGCTACGAGCAGTACTTC. Based on the CDR3 plus reference TRBV30 and TRBJ2-7, the full variable domain is SQTIHQWPATLVQPVGSPLSLECTVEGTSNPNLYWYRQAAGRGLQLLFYSVGIGQISSEVPQNLSASRPQDRQFILSSKKLLLSDSGFYLCAWSVASGGYEQYFGPGTRLTVT.

The J gene is TRBJ2-2, the V gene TRBV15; 8 bases map to TRBD1. There are 21 residues in the CDR3. Germline assignment: CDR1 LNHNV and CDR2 YYDKDF (reference sequence). V was pared by 6 bases and J by 1 base, with 22 bases of the junction left unmatched. The CDR3 loop is CATRVGAWQGASSMNTGELFF. In DNA form, the CDR3 reads TGTGCCACCAGAGTGGGAGCGTGGCAGGGGGCTTCTTCAATGAACACCGGGGAGCTGTTTTTT.

The CDR3 nucleotides read TGTGCCAGCAGCCCCGGACAGCTGAGTTCCACAGATACGCAGTATTTT. Translated, it gives CASSPGQLSSTDTQYF. The chain uses TRBV11-3 and TRBJ2-3; tentatively, D is TRBD1 (6 bases). Germline CDR1 SGHNT, CDR2 YENEEA. Trimming cost V 5 bases and J 2 bases, with 17 bases left between them. This CDR3 has 16 residues.

This clone was counted between two and nine times. This chain joins TRBV18 and TRBJ2-4; D ambiguous. Germline V gene sequence: CDR1 KGHSH, CDR2 LQKENI. V lost 2 bases, J lost 0 bases, and 5 bases lay in between. The CDR3 sequence is 14 residues long. CDR3 amino acids: CASSPAVAKNIQYF. CDR3 DNA sequence: TGTGCCAGCTCACCAGCAGTAGCCAAAAACATTCAGTACTTC.

The V and J genes are TRBV10-3 and TRBJ1-2; tentative D call: TRBD1 (6 bases). CDR1 is ENHRY, CDR2 SYGVKD, per germline. The CDR3 runs to 14 residues. V was trimmed by 3 bases and J by 4 bases, leaving 12 bases between them. CDR3 DNA: TGTGCCATCAGTGACCACAGGGCCAGCTATGGCTACACCTTC. Protein sequence: CAISDHRASYGYTF.

V gene TRBV4-2 combines with J gene TRBJ2-5, with TRBD2 matching 12 bases. The V segment lost 1 base and the J segment 4 bases; nucleotides outside the gene matches: 7. The CDR3 spans 17 residues. Germline CDR1 reads LGHNA; CDR2 reads YNFKEQ. DNA of the CDR3: TGTGCCAGCAGCCAAGTGGCTAGCGGGGGGGCCGGAGAGACCCAGTACTTC. Translated: CASSQVASGGAGETQYF.

The chain has TRBV7-2 and TRBJ2-1, with a tentative D call TRBD1 (5 bases). This CDR3 spans 13 amino acids. Germline-derived CDR1 and CDR2 are SGHTA and FQGNSA. Trimming took off 5 bases at V and 6 bases at J, with 11 bases between the two ends. The CDR3 is CASSQGVPNEQFF. The CDR3 DNA is TGTGCCAGCAGCCAAGGGGTCCCCAATGAGCAGTTCTTC.

V gene TRBV5-1 combines with J gene TRBJ1-1, with D maybe TRBD1 (5 bases). Germline-derived CDR1 and CDR2 are SGHRS and YFSETQ. V was clipped by 4 bases and J by 1 base, with 14 bases between them. CDR3 size: 15 residues. CDR3 DNA: TGCGCCAGCAGCCTAACAGGTGAGCGGAACACTGAAGCTTTCTTT. Protein: CASSLTGERNTEAFF. The variable domain in full, completed from reference TRBV5-1 and TRBJ1-1, reads KAGVTQTPRYLIKTRGQQVTLSCSPISGHRSVSWYQQTPGQGLQFLFEYFSETQRNKGNFPGRFSGRQFSNSRSEMNVSTLELGDSALYLCASSLTGERNTEAFFGQGTRLTVV.

This clone has only one observation. The chain recombines TRBV30 with TRBJ2-1, with D maybe TRBD2 (5 bases). The CDR3 spans 14 residues. CDR1 GTSNPN and CDR2 SVGIG come from the germline V gene (reference sequence). V was clipped by 1 base and J by 4 bases, with 11 bases between them. The CDR3 DNA reads as TGTGCCTGGAGTGAGGGAGCCGCATACAATGAGCAGTTCTTC. It is translated as CAWSEGAAYNEQFF.

V is TRBV11-2 and J is TRBJ2-5; the D gene is possibly TRBD2 (5 bases). The CDR3 covers 14 residues. V lost 1 base and J 5 bases, leaving 11 bases between the germline ends. The germline V gene has CDR1 SGHAT and CDR2 FQNNGV. DNA of the CDR3: TGTGCCAGCAGCTTAGGGTCCCCGGGGGAGACCCAGTACTTC. This codes for CASSLGSPGETQYF.

The chain recombines TRBV6-1 with TRBJ2-5; 8 positions agree with TRBD2. From germline, CDR1 is MNHNS and CDR2 SASEGT. V dropped 1 base and J dropped 4; count of bases not matched to a gene: 8. CDR3 size: 16 residues. The CDR3 sequence: CASSEVGRGAPETQYF. In DNA form, the CDR3 reads TGTGCCAGCAGTGAAGTAGGGCGGGGGGCCCCAGAGACCCAGTACTTC.

J is TRBJ2-5 and V is TRBV14; tentatively, D is TRBD2 (6 bases). CDR1 and CDR2 (germline): SGHDN, FVKESK. The CDR3 extends over 15 amino acids. The ends were cut back, 3 bases at V and 4 bases at J, with 15 bases in the middle. CDR3 sequence (DNA): TGTGCCAGCAGCCAGGCAGGAGGGTTTTCAGAGACCCAGTACTTC. Translating gives CASSQAGGFSETQYF.

The chain carries TRBV5-4 and TRBJ2-4; tentative D call: TRBD2 (6 bases). Per the germline V gene, CDR1 is SGHNT and CDR2 is YYREEE (reference sequence). The CDR3 loop spans 15 amino acids. With 3 bases removed from V and 0 bases from J, the gap between germline ends came to 10 bases. CDR3 amino acids: CASSSEGIAKNIQYF. The CDR3 nucleotides are TGTGCCAGCAGCTCGGAGGGGATAGCCAAAAACATTCAGTACTTC.

The V gene is TRBV19, the J gene TRBJ2-1; TRBD1 aligns across 9 bases. Germline V CDR1 and CDR2: LNHDA, SQIVND (reference sequence). The trim removed 5 bases at V and 1 base at J, leaving 3 bases unmatched. CDR3 length: 15 amino acids. CDR3 in amino acids: CASSLQGASYNEQFF. The CDR3 DNA is TGTGCCAGTAGTCTACAGGGGGCGTCCTACAATGAGCAGTTCTTC.